This T cell receptor beta chain comes out of a study of CD8+ T cells in alopecia areata. Study-wide context: Twice a day, 5 to 10 mg of oral tofacitinib was administered to treated patients.

Regarding treatment: oral pan-JAK inhibitor, 5-10 mg twice daily. Germline lookup yields CDR1 SGHTA and CDR2 FQGTGA. The CDR3 has 13 residues. V lost 5 bases and J lost 4; bases outside the gene matches: 4. Sequencing templates came from extracted RNA that was reverse transcribed into cDNA. Sequencing was performed with immunoSEQ multiplex PCR; in TCRdb, only in-frame clones are kept and a portion is missing. The top ten hold roughly 2.8% of the sample, which has about 210,000 clones, less than 50% seen once. The TCR sequence derives from a human donor with alopecia areata. V and J are TRBV7-3 and TRBJ2-5, with 7 positions matching TRBD1. Sequenced here: CD4+ T cells sorted from blood, sampled between weeks 36 and 40, from a patient treated with tofacitinib. Written as DNA, the CDR3 is TGTGCCAGCAGCCAGGGGGAGAGAGAGACCCAGTACTTC. Its protein product is CASSQGERETQYF.